The text below deals with one T cell receptor beta chain. Germline V gives CDR1 MNHEY, CDR2 SMNVEV (reference sequence). V trimming: 6 bases; J trimming: 1 base; junction bases outside the gene matches: 5. The CDR3 extends over 14 amino acids. Under the authors' procedure: The authors estimated nucleated cell counts from reference gene primer amplification. Assay: immunoSEQ multiplex PCR; the TCRdb copy retains only in-frame clones and omits some. The V and J calls and clone size come from that table; D and trimming were worked out from the DNA. The sample has roughly 280,000 clones, 87% seen once; the top ten hold 2.2%. The record originates from a study of blood T cell repertoires in COVID-19. Study-level background: Researchers got acute and convalescent COVID-19 samples from the United States, Italy and Spain. PBMCs, B-cell-depleted T cells, or T cells were the source of the cDNA or gDNA that made up the material.

The sample comprised peripheral blood. This clonotype was sampled from a woman aged 50 to 60 who had recovered from COVID-19. The V gene is TRBV27, the J gene TRBJ1-1; 7 positions match TRBD1. The CDR3 bases are TGTGCCAGCAGGGTCGGGACAGCGAACACTGAAGCTTTCTTT. This translates into CASRVGTANTEAFF.